This entry lists 24 T cell receptor beta chains sequenced from one sample in a study of tumor-infiltrating lymphocytes in primary liver carcinoma. RNA and DNA were co-extracted from about 20-30 mg of unsorted bulk tissue. With a constant-region primer, TCR beta cDNA was made from approximately 520 ng of total RNA. Each TCR beta library was derived from three nested multiplex PCR rounds that employed slightly modified ARM-PCR. The study ran its first two PCR rounds for roughly 11 cycles each, using TRBV1-TRBV30 forward primers and a C-beta reverse primer. A single record per CDR3 protein comes from TCRdb applying MiXCR to the multiplex PCR reads. This sample has around 37,000 distinct CDR3 sequences, with 75% found just once. Sequences were obtained from tumor-adjacent normal liver tissue. These receptors were taken from a man aged 35-49 years with primary liver carcinoma and hepatitis B virus infection.

Regarding this clonotype: Its ends do not fully match the called genes, so a read error is possible. The chain has TRBV5-1 and TRBJ2-7; D perhaps matches TRBD2 (6 bases). The CDR3 spans 15 residues. Germline loops: CDR1 SGHRS, CDR2 YFSETQ. Written as DNA, the CDR3 is TGCGCCTGCAGCTCCGCCGGGACTGGACCCTACGAGCAATACTTC. This encodes CACSSAGTGPYEQYF.

CDR3 loop: CASSFLGGFGGDTQYF. The CDR3 bases are TGTGCCAGCAGCTTCCTAGGAGGGTTTGGAGGAGATACGCAGTATTTT. V is TRBV6-2 or TRBV6-3 and J is TRBJ2-3; tentatively, D is TRBD2 (6 bases). Germline loops: CDR1 MNHEY, CDR2 SVGEGT. The CDR3 runs to 16 residues. V shed 6 bases and J shed 5 bases, with 21 bases lying between them.

The genes are TRBV12-5 and TRBJ2-7, with D perhaps matching TRBD1 or TRBD2 (5 bases each). The V gene's germline CDR1 is LGHNT and CDR2 FRNRAP. The CDR3 is 13 amino acids. As DNA, the CDR3 is TGTGTCGATGAGGGGACCGGTTCCTACGAGCAGTACTTC. Translated, it gives CVDEGTGSYEQYF.

This chain connects TRBV5-4 to TRBJ2-7, with D possibly matching TRBD2 (5 bases). The CDR3 runs to 14 residues. V was pared by 4 bases and J by 6 bases, with 17 bases between. Germline V CDR1 and CDR2: SGHNT, YYREEE (reference sequence). CDR3 in amino acids: CASSETDWALEQYF. CDR3 DNA: TGTGCCAGCAGCGAGACGGACTGGGCCCTCGAGCAGTACTTC.

A note on this clonotype: A junction end diverges from the germline sequence, so it may reflect a read error. The chain recombines TRBV12-3 or TRBV12-4 with TRBJ2-7, with 7 bases that match TRBD1. CDR3 length equals 15 residues. In nucleotides, the CDR3 is TGTGCCATCAGTCCCGAGGACAGGCCTTCCTACGAGCGGTACTTC. Translating gives CAISPEDRPSYERYF.

A word on this clonotype: One end of the junction fails to match germline, which may point to a read error. The chain carries TRBV29-1 and TRBJ1-2; tentatively, D is TRBD1 (5 bases). Per germline, CDR1 SQVTM and CDR2 ANQGSEA. This CDR3 spans 18 amino acids. CDR3: CSVVAPTGSQVANCGYTF. The CDR3 nucleotides read TGCAGCGTTGTGGCACCAACAGGATCTCAAGTGGCTAACTGTGGCTACACCTTC.

As concerns this clonotype: The final CDR3 position lacks the conserved phenylalanine or tryptophan, pointing to a likely read error. Because the CDR3's place on the DNA is in doubt, the DNA is left out and the CDR3 is given as listed by TCRdb. The gene calls are TRBV4-2 and TRBJ2-7. Germline V gene lookup returns CDR1 LGHNA and CDR2 YNFKEQ. From its first to its last residue, the CDR3 has 15 amino acids. The CDR3 sequence: CASSQDKGSGYGQYI.

In this sample, this clonotype turned up once. The CDR3 here is CARGEIPTSLPGELFF. The CDR3 region has the DNA TGTGCCCGCGGTGAAATCCCCACTAGCTTACCCGGGGAGCTGTTTTTT. The chain has TRBV6-1 and TRBJ2-2; a weak D match, TRBD2 (6 bases). Germline V lookup: CDR1 MNHNS, CDR2 SASEGT. V shed 11 bases and J shed 6 bases, with 25 bases lying between them. The CDR3 contains 16 residues.

This clonotype has at least ten counts. The rearrangement links TRBV7-9 to TRBJ1-2; 7 nucleotides match TRBD1. The germline V gene encodes CDR1 SEHNR and CDR2 FQNEAQ (reference sequence). The CDR3 consists of 14 residues. V was pared by 4 bases and J by 4 bases, with 6 bases of the junction left unmatched. The DNA of the CDR3 is TGTGCCAGCAGCTCCGGGACAGACCCCTATGGCTACACCTTC. Its protein product is CASSSGTDPYGYTF.

About this clonotype itself: One end of the junction is discordant with germline, which a read error may explain. V and J are TRBV6-1 and TRBJ2-1; 7 positions agree with TRBD1. Germline V gene lookup returns CDR1 MNHNS and CDR2 SASEGT. The CDR3 covers 15 residues. CDR3 nucleotides: TGTGCCGGCAGCGTGACAGGGAGCTCCCACAATGGGCAGTTCTTC. Protein product: CAGSVTGSSHNGQFF.

V usage is TRBV30 and J usage is TRBJ2-5; D ambiguous. The CDR3 has 13 residues. Germline lookup yields CDR1 GTSNPN and CDR2 SVGIG (reference sequence). Trimming took off 2 bases at V and 5 bases at J, with 12 bases between the two ends. CDR3 region: CAWSSAPEETQYF. In DNA form, the CDR3 reads TGTGCCTGGAGTTCAGCCCCGGAGGAGACCCAGTACTTC.

The chain recombines TRBV12-3 or TRBV12-4 with TRBJ2-1; 10 bases map to TRBD2. Trimming took 3 bases from V and 8 from J; bases not matched to a gene: 7. The CDR3 totals 15 residues. DNA for the CDR3: TGTGCCAGCAGTTTGGTTAGCGGGAGGTACTATGAGCAGTTCTTC. The encoded protein is CASSLVSGRYYEQFF.

This clonotype was seen a few times. The chain links TRBV4-3 to TRBJ2-5, with D possibly TRBD2 on 6 matching bases. Germline CDR1 LGHNA, CDR2 YSLEER. The V and J ends lost 1 base and 4 bases respectively, with 16 bases between them. The CDR3 consists of 16 residues. This chain's CDR3 is CASSQGEGRELETQYF. The CDR3 region has the DNA TGCGCCAGCAGCCAAGGCGAGGGGCGGGAACTAGAGACCCAGTACTTC.

The sample holds one count of this clonotype. One end of the junction does not line up with germline, which may come from a read error. The chain couples TRBV4-2 to TRBJ1-1; D remains ambiguous. This CDR3 spans 11 amino acids. In germline, CDR1 is LGHNA, CDR2 YNFKEQ. The CDR3: CTSSPGNEAFF. CDR3 coding DNA: TGCACCAGCAGCCCGGGAAATGAAGCTTTCTTT.

V usage is TRBV12-3 or TRBV12-4 and J usage is TRBJ2-7; no reliable D call. The length of the CDR3 is 16 residues. Trimming removed 3 bases from V and 3 bases from J, with 18 bases in between. The DNA for the CDR3 is TGTGCCAGCAGTTTGGGTCTCGGCACCAGCGTCTACGAGCAGTACTTC. Translation gives CASSLGLGTSVYEQYF.

For this clonotype: In this CDR3 the conserved last residue, phenylalanine or tryptophan, is missing, so a read error is likely. The chain links TRBV4-1 to TRBJ2-7, with D possibly being TRBD2 (5 bases). The CDR3 totals 15 residues. Germline loops: CDR1 MGHRA, CDR2 YSYEKL. The CDR3 nucleotides read TGCGTCAGCAGCCAAGATAAGGCACTAGTCATGGCGCAGTACCTC. Amino acid sequence: CVSSQDKALVMAQYL.

A remark on this clonotype: At one boundary the junction diverges from the germline segment, which might be a read error. The chain carries TRBV29-1 and TRBJ2-1; 9 bases are a match to TRBD2. Germline V gene lookup returns CDR1 SQVTM and CDR2 ANQGSEA. The CDR3 has 15 residues. The CDR3 DNA is TGCATCGTTGAGGTGGGCGGGAGGGCCAGCAGTGAGCAGTTCTTC. This translates into CIVEVGGRASSEQFF.

Remarks on this clonotype: The CDR3 ends on some other residue instead of the conserved phenylalanine or tryptophan, so this is likely a read error. CDR3 coding DNA: TGTGCCAGCAGTCGACTAGCGGGAGCGAAATCGGCCTGCGAGCAGTACTAC. Amino acids: CASSRLAGAKSACEQYY. The chain employs TRBV6-1 and TRBJ2-7; 12 bases are shared with TRBD2. The CDR3 totals 17 residues. Germline assignment: CDR1 MNHNS and CDR2 SASEGT. V lost 5 bases to trimming and J lost 6 bases; unmatched junction nucleotides: 14.

The chain has TRBV28 and TRBJ1-5, with TRBD1 identical over 9 bases. Germline values: CDR1 MDHEN, CDR2 SYDVKM. The CDR3 extends over 14 amino acids. V lost 10 bases and J lost 7; bases outside the gene matches: 11. For the CDR3, the DNA is TGTGCCACCTGTCTGACAGGGGGAACGCAGCCCCAGCATTTT. As protein: CATCLTGGTQPQHF.

Note on this clonotype: The junction does not match germline at one end; this may be a read error. This chain connects TRBV11-2 to TRBJ2-6, with 8 bases matching TRBD1. Germline CDR1 reads SGHAT; CDR2 reads FQNNGV. The CDR3 is made up of 21 amino acids. The CDR3 is CASSVGGDRGIPLSEANVLTF. For the CDR3, the DNA is TGTGCCAGCAGCGTGGGGGGAGACAGGGGCATTCCCCTCTCTGAGGCCAACGTCCTGACTTTC.

Regarding this clonotype: One base away lies a much larger clone, so this may be a sequencing read error. J is TRBJ2-5 and V is TRBV20-1; D call uncertain. CDR1 is DFQATT, CDR2 SNEGSKA, per germline (reference sequence). The length of the CDR3 is 15 residues. The CDR3 DNA follows: TGCAGTGCTAGAGATGTGGACGAAGTTTTAGAGATCCAGTACTTC. Its protein product is CSARDVDEVLEIQYF.

Concerning this clonotype itself: The CDR3 carries no conserved terminal phenylalanine or tryptophan, so it likely arises from a read error. This chain links TRBV7-9 with TRBJ1-2; 12 positions agree with TRBD1. The CDR3 is 14 residues long. Germline assignment: CDR1 SEHNR and CDR2 FQNEAQ (reference sequence). The CDR3 is CVSRWDRGLHGYTL. For the CDR3, the DNA is TGTGTCAGCAGATGGGACAGGGGGCTTCATGGCTACACCTTA.

In the case of this clonotype: One junction end disagrees with the germline gene, perhaps due to a read error. The genes are TRBV14 and TRBJ2-3, with 9 bases matching TRBD1. This CDR3 spans 17 amino acids. Germline V lookup: CDR1 SGHDN, CDR2 FVKESK. The CDR3 bases are TGTGCTAGCAGCCAACGAAAACCCGGGACAGGGACAGATACGCAGTATTTT. Amino acids: CASSQRKPGTGTDTQYF. The complete variable domain, with remaining parts taken from reference TRBV14 and TRBJ2-3, reads EAGVTQFPSHSVIEKGQTVTLRCDPISGHDNLYWYRRVMGKEIKFLLHFVKESKQDESGMPNNRFLAERTGGTYSTLKVQPAELEDSGVYFCASSQRKPGTGTDTQYFGPGTRLTVL.

Remarks on this clonotype: Germline is not matched at one junction end, which may reflect a read error. The chain employs TRBV10-3 and TRBJ2-3; D is possibly TRBD1 (5 bases). The CDR3 length is 14 residues. Per germline, CDR1 ENHRY and CDR2 SYGVKD. The CDR3 here is CAISESDSTDTQYF. The CDR3 DNA follows: TGTGCCATCAGTGAGAGCGACAGCACGGATACGCAGTATTTT.